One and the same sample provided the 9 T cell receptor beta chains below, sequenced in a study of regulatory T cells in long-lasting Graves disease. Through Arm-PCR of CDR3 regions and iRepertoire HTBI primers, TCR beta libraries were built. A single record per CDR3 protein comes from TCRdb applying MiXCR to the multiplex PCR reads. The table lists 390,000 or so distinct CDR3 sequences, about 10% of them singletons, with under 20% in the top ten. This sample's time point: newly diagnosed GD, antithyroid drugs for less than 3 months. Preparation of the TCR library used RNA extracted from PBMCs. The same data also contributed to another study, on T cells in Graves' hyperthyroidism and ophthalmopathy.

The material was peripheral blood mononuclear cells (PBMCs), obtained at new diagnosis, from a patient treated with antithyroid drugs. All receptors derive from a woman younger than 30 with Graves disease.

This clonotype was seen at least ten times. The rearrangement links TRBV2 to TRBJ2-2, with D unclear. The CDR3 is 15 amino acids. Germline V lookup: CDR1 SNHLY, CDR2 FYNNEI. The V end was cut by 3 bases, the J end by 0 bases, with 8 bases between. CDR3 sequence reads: CASSDDGTNTGELFF. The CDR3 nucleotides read TGTGCCAGCAGTGATGACGGAACGAACACCGGGGAGCTGTTTTTT.

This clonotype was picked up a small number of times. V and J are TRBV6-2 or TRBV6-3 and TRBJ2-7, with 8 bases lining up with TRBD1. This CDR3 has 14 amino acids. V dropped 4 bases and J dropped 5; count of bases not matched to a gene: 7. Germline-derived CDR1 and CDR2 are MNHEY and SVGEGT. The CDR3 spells CASSSRTGPDEQYV. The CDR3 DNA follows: TGTGCCAGCAGTTCGAGGACAGGGCCAGACGAGCAGTACGTC.

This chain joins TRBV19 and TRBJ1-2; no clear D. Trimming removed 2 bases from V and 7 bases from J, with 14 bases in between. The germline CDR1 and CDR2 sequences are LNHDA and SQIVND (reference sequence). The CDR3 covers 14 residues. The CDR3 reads CASSIKGIGLGYTF. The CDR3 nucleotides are TGTGCCAGTAGTATAAAGGGTATAGGGCTTGGCTACACCTTC.

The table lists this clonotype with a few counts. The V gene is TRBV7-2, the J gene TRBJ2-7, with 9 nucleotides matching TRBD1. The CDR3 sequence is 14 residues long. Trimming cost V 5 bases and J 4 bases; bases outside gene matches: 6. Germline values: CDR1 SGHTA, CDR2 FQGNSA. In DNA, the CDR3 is TGTGCCAGCAGCCGGGGACAGGGAACGTACGAGCAGTACTTC. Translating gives CASSRGQGTYEQYF.

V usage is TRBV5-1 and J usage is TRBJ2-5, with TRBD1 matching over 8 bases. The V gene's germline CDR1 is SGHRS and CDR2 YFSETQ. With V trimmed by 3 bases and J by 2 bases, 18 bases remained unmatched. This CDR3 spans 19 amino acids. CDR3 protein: CASSSPLLFSGGRQETQYF. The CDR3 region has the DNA TGCGCCAGCAGCTCTCCATTACTATTTTCAGGGGGCCGTCAAGAGACCCAGTACTTC.

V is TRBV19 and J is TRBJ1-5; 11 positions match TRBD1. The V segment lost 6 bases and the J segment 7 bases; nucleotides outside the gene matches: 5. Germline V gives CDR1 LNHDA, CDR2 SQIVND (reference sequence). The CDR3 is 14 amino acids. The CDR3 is CASRMGQGGQPQHF. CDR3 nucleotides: TGTGCCAGTAGGATGGGACAGGGGGGGCAGCCCCAGCATTTT.

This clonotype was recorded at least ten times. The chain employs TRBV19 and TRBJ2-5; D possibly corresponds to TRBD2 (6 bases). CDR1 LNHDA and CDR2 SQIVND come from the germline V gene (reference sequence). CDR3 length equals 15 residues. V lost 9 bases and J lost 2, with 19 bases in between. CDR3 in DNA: TGTGCCAGCTCCAAGCGGGTAATACAACAAGAGACCCAGTACTTC. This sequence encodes CASSKRVIQQETQYF.

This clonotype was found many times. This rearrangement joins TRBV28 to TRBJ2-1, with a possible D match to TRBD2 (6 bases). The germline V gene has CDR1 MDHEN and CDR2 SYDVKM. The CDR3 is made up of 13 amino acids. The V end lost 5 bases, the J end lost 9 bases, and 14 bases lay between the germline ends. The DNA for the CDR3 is TGTGCCAGCAGTCCACCCGTCGGGAGTGAGCAGTTCTTC. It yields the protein CASSPPVGSEQFF.

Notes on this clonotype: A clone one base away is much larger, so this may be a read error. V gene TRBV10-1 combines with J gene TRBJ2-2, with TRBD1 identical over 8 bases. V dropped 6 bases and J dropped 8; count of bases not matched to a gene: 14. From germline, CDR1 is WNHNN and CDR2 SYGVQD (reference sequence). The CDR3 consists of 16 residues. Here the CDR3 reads CASRSDRTGNKGELFF. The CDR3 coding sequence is TGCGCCAGCAGATCGGACCGGACAGGGAATAAGGGGGAGCTGTTTTTT.